This T cell receptor beta chain was sequenced during a study of T cell changes during pregnancy in multiple sclerosis. Germline V gene lookup returns CDR1 SGHNT and CDR2 YYREEE (reference sequence). With 0 bases clipped from V and 0 bases from J, the junction kept 13 bases outside the gene matches. CDR3 length: 19 residues. Using immunoSEQ multiplex PCR, the repertoire was profiled, and TCRdb retains in-frame clones only, with some absent. This sample has about 43,000 clones, with approximately 91% found just once. The sequenced sample was PBMCs (not recorded whether the cells were cultured). The source is a female donor with multiple sclerosis, enrolled in a pregnancy study. The V call is TRBV5-4, the J call TRBJ1-2, with 8 bases fitting TRBD1. The chain's CDR3 is CASSLGAGTGASSNYGYTF. The DNA for the CDR3 is TGTGCCAGCAGCTTGGGGGCCGGGACAGGAGCCTCCTCTAACTATGGCTACACCTTC.